This T cell receptor (beta chain) stems from a study of Graves' ophthalmopathy and Graves' hyperthyroidism. Across the study: Stable hyperthyroidism was defined by absence of ophthalmopathy within 18 months of follow-up.

RNA transcripts were the template, and TCR beta CDR3 regions were amplified from them. Second-round multiplex PCR followed a first-round RT-PCR using HTBI primers. TCRdb reprocessed the multiplex PCR reads with MiXCR, giving one entry per CDR3 protein. Here the sample spans over a million distinct CDR3 sequences, less than 45% being singletons. Germline V gives CDR1 ENHRY, CDR2 SYGVKD. The CDR3 contains 14 residues. The V and J ends lost 3 bases and 0 bases respectively, with 3 bases between them. This clonotype was seen repeatedly, ten times or more. The antigen remains unidentified. Points from the study as a whole: Clonotypes were expanded in thyroid at above 0.001 frequency, and most also appeared in blood. The model reached 70.59% sensitivity and 72.22% specificity for predicting ophthalmopathy progression.

The chain combines TRBV10-3 with TRBJ2-6; unclear D gene. The sample consisted of peripheral blood or thyroid tissue (not recorded which). This TCR was recovered from an adult man with Graves' hyperthyroidism. The CDR3 sequence is CAISDHSGANVLTF. In DNA, the CDR3 is TGTGCCATCAGTGACCACTCTGGGGCCAACGTCCTGACTTTC.